This T cell receptor (beta chain) emerged from a study of vaccination and CD4 T cells after COVID-19 (dated by TCRdb to the early 2020s). With respect to the entire study: SARS-CoV-2 positivity had been established in the convalescent patients by nasal swab PCR, and mild disease was recorded in nine or ten of these patients and severe disease in one. Post-COVID blood samples from convalescent patients were collected a median of around 100 days after diagnosis, with a range of about 35 to 180 days. For stimulating the cultures, overlapping spike peptide pools were used, derived from SARS-CoV-2 as well as from the common cold coronaviruses HCoV-NL63, HCoV-OC43 and HCoV-229E. Each participant got two doses of either the Pfizer-BioNTech BNT162b2 vaccine (n=8) or the Moderna mRNA-1273 vaccine (n=2). In fewer than 12 COVID-19 convalescent patients and several infection-naive healthy vaccine recipients, researchers compared the spike-specific CD4+ TCR repertoire from before mRNA vaccination with the repertoire from after. Post-vaccine blood samples were taken a median of 72 days after the second vaccine dose, with a range of roughly 13 to 250 days. Six males and four females were included in the convalescent cohort, with two Hispanic individuals, seven Caucasians, two Asians and one multiracial person represented. In control cultures, a CEFX viral epitope pool was used as positive control, an HIV-1 Nef peptide pool was used as negative control, or no peptide was added.

Receptors were amplified or captured by PCR. DNA from cultured CD4+ T cells was subjected to TCR sequencing with the Oncomine TCR Beta short-read assay at the Johns Hopkins FTIC core. Genomic DNA was extracted from the cultured CD4+ T cells with the QIAamp micro DNA kit. Oncomine TCR Beta libraries from cultured CD4+ T cells were pooled with unique dual indexes and sequenced on an Illumina iSeq 100. In the authors' own workflow: Non-productive sequences were removed, and CDR3s not starting with C, not ending with F or W, or shorter than 7 amino acids were discarded. The MANAFEST web application was used to identify antigen-specific clonotypes by comparing peptide-stimulated wells against reference wells and other culture wells. An FDR below 0.05, an odds ratio above 5, and a productive frequency above 0.1% in at least two of three replicate wells were required for clones to be considered positive. Clonotypes that were significantly expanded in both SARS-CoV-2 spike wells and at least one common cold coronavirus spike condition were defined as cross-reactive. CDR3 homology was assessed with Levenshtein distances (stringdist) and unrooted phylogenetic trees (ape) in R version 3.6.1. TCRdb redid the processing of the public reads, applying fastp at Q25 and MiXCR, and retained in-frame beta chains. CDR3 protein sequences are deduplicated, and each keeps its most common genes and DNA. It is TCRdb's table, rather than the study itself, that gives the V and J calls and clone size. The sample has about 14,000 distinct CDR3 sequences on record, about 47% of them singletons. 8% to 11% of the sample comes from the top ten.

Results and caveats for the whole study, not just this receptor: The study included relatively few convalescent patients and did not analyze early timepoints after natural infection. Among the post-vaccine SARS-CoV-2-reactive clones in convalescent patients, a median 86.3% showed up only after vaccination, which suggests vaccine-specific priming. Of the vaccine-specific clones in convalescent patients, 304 of 307, or nearly all, reacted only to SARS-CoV-2 spike and did not cross-react with common cold coronaviruses. The median number of SARS-CoV-2-reactive clonotypes rose from 21 after infection to some 40 after vaccination, but the change was not significant.

With respect to this clonotype: It has no known antigen specificity. No base-level quality is on record; no much larger clone is a single base apart.

The treatment or condition tag for this specimen amounts to: approximately 9-day PBMC culture with coronavirus spike peptide pools or control peptides (ViraFEST assay). The study used the ViraFEST assay, which expanded antigen-specific T cells with peptide pools and then identified expanded clonotypes by TCR sequencing. Positive SARS-CoV-2 PCR tests in the convalescent patients dated from March to December 2020, before Alpha, Beta and Delta variants emerged in the United States. Each well held 2.2 million or so PBMCs cultured in IMDM containing approximately 5% human AB serum and approximately 9.8 IU/ml IL-2, with 8.5 to 10 ug/ml peptide pools added. On days 3 and 7, half of the culture medium was replaced with fresh IL-2-containing medium. Once the cells had been in culture for 9 to 10 days, the EasySep CD4+ T cell isolation kit was used to isolate CD4+ T cells by negative selection. Ficoll-Paque Plus gradient centrifugation was used to isolate PBMCs from whole blood, and the isolated PBMCs were then either used fresh or cryopreserved at -140C. In general, triplicate wells were set up for every culture condition.

Inclusive of the bounding cysteine and phenylalanine, the CDR3 is 15 residues long. Only CDR3 DNA is held: 45 bases, read in frame from base 1. Trimmed from V: 3 bases; trimmed from J: 3 bases; junction bases lacking a gene match: 8. Sequences LNHDA (CDR1) and SQIVND (CDR2) are obtained from the germline V gene (reference sequence). The sequence was collected from a human donor who had recovered from COVID-19. The sample was CD4+ T cells from blood, cultured in vitro. The chain employs TRBV19 and TRBJ2-7; 7 bases in the junction line up with TRBD1. The CDR3 is CASSIAGQAVYEQYF. The bases read TGTGCCAGTAGTATTGCTGGACAGGCTGTCTACGAGCAGTACTTC.